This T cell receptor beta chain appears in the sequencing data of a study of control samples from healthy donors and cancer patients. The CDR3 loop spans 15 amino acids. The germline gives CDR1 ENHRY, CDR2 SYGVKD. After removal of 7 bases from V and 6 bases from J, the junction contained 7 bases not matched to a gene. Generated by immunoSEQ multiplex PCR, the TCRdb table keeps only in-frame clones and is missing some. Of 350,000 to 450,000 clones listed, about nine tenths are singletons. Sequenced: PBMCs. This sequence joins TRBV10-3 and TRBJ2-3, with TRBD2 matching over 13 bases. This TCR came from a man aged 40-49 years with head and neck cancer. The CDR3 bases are TGTGCCATCAAAACACTAGCGGGGGGGAGGGATACGCAGTATTTT. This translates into CAIKTLAGGRDTQYF.